This T cell receptor beta chain was recovered during a study of T cell responses to AZD1222 COVID-19 vaccine. Assay: immunoSEQ multiplex PCR; the TCRdb copy retains only in-frame clones and omits some. The table records 150,000 or so clones, approximately 90% of them present only once. The starting material was peripheral blood, obtained on day 0 of AZD1222 vaccination. The sequence derives from an adult in good health.

The chain's CDR3 is CASSRYPGAGLFF. CDR3 nucleotide sequence: TGTGCCAGCAGTCGTTATCCGGGGGCGGGACTGTTTTTT. V and J are TRBV28 and TRBJ1-4; tentative D call: TRBD1 (6 bases). V dropped 5 bases and J dropped 13 bases, with 17 bases sitting between them. The germline gives CDR1 MDHEN, CDR2 SYDVKM. CDR3 length: 13 amino acids.